This T cell receptor (beta chain) comes out of a study of T cell repertoires in cytomegalovirus infection. In the study overall: CMV infection plus the matching HLA type was flagged by public TCR beta signatures. Study observations and caveats: The ex vivo response was dominated by HLA-C-restricted CMV-specific TCR beta clonotypes.

In this sample, this clonotype turned up a few times. Its antigen is currently unknown. TCRdb re-analysed the reads in MiXCR, keeping a single row per CDR3 protein. The sample shows around 740,000 distinct CDR3 sequences, 35% of them seen only once. This CDR3 has 16 residues. V shed 2 bases, J shed 1 base, and the junction held 8 bases outside the gene matches. Germline values: CDR1 SGHTA, CDR2 FQGNSA. The TCR was taken from a human donor in good health (CMV status not recorded). Some clones in this sample may be carry-over from other donors' samples. The rearrangement uses TRBV7-2 and TRBJ2-7, with TRBD1 matching 7 bases. Sequencing was performed on PBMCs. DNA of the CDR3: TGTGCCAGCAGCTTATCTGCAGGGGGTAGGTCCTACGAGCAGTACTTC. The encoded protein is CASSLSAGGRSYEQYF.